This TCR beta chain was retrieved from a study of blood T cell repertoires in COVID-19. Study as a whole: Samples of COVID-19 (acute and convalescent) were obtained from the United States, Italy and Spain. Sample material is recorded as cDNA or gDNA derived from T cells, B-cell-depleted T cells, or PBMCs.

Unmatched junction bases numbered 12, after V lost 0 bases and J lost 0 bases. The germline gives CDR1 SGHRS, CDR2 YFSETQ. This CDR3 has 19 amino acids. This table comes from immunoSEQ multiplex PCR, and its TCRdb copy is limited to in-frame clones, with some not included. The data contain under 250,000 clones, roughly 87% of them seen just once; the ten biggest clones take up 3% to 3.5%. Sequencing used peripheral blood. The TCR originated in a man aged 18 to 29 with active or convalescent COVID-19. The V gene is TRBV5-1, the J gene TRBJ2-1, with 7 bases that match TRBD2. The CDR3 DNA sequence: TGCGCCAGCAGCTTGGGGGAGGGAAGCGGGGCCTACTCCTACAATGAGCAGTTCTTC. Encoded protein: CASSLGEGSGAYSYNEQFF.